This record looks at one T cell receptor beta chain sequence and its context. This sample is drawn from a study of blood T cell repertoires in COVID-19. This CDR3 contains 15 residues. Germline V gives CDR1 KGHSH, CDR2 LQKENI. J gave up 0 bases and V 3 bases, and 4 bases lay outside the gene matches. TCRdb's copy holds only in-frame clones and misses some; the assay was immunoSEQ multiplex PCR. The sample shows approximately 92,000 clones, 55% to 80% of them seen only once. This sequence was found in an older woman in a cohort sampled during active or convalescent COVID-19. The V call is TRBV18, the J call TRBJ2-7; 8 bases map to TRBD2. Sequencing input: peripheral blood. The CDR3 region has the DNA TGTGCCAGCTCACCCAGCGGGGGTAGCTCCTACGAGCAGTACTTC. Protein: CASSPSGGSSYEQYF.